The rows below give T cell receptor beta chains drawn from one sample of a study of identifying expanded T cells in peripheral blood. The protocol was immunoSEQ multiplex PCR, while the TCRdb copy is restricted to in-frame clones and leaves out a portion. The sample lists more than 45,000 clones; roughly 90% were seen once. The sample comprised blood. The source of these receptors is a person aged 18-70 years in good health. Each CDR3 is given with its conserved first and last residue. D genes are given only for firm matches. Some rows have no size entry. The others give once, few or many, or a class for an expanded clone.

DNA: TGTGCCAGCAGCTCCTACTTGGGGGACCGATACTCCTACGAGCAGTACTTC; CDR3: CASSSYLGDRYSYEQYF; V: TRBV11-2; size: .; D: .; J: TRBJ2-7
DNA: TGTGCCAGCAGTTACGGGACAGAAAATCAGCCCCAGCATTTT; CDR3: CASSYGTENQPQHF; V: TRBV6-6; size: .; D: TRBD1; J: TRBJ1-5
DNA: TGTGCCAGCAGATTTACAGGGGGATCCTACGAGCAGTACTTC; CDR3: CASRFTGGSYEQYF; V: TRBV6-1; size: .; D: TRBD1; J: TRBJ2-7
DNA: TGTGCCAGCAGCGATGGACGGGGGCGGGAGACCCAGTACTTC; CDR3: CASSDGRGRETQYF; V: TRBV7-2; size: .; D: .; J: TRBJ2-5
DNA: TGCGCCAGCAGCCAAGAACATGGGCGAGCTAACTATGGCTACACCTTC; CDR3: CASSQEHGRANYGYTF; V: TRBV4-3; size: .; D: .; J: TRBJ1-2
DNA: TGTGCCAGCAGTGGGACAGGGGACCTTGAAGCTTTCTTT; CDR3: CASSGTGDLEAFF; V: TRBV6-1; size: .; D: TRBD1; J: TRBJ1-1
DNA: TGTGCCAGCAGCTTGGGGACAGTGTTGGGCCTCCAAGAGACCCAGTACTTC; CDR3: CASSLGTVLGLQETQYF; V: TRBV5-6; size: .; D: .; J: TRBJ2-5
DNA: TGTGCCAGCAGCCAAGAACTCAATCAGCCCCAGCATTTT; CDR3: CASSQELNQPQHF; V: TRBV4-2; size: .; D: .; J: TRBJ1-5
DNA: TGCGCCAGCAGCTTACGGACAGGCGCCGTTGGCGGCTACACCTTC; CDR3: CASSLRTGAVGGYTF; V: TRBV5-1; size: .; D: TRBD1; J: TRBJ1-2
DNA: TGCGCCAGTTACCTGGACAGGGGATACGAGCAGTACTTC; CDR3: CASYLDRGYEQYF; V: TRBV5-1; size: .; D: TRBD1; J: TRBJ2-7
DNA: TGTGCCAGTAGTAGGGGAAAGGGGAGTGCAACTAATGAAAAACTGTTTTTT; CDR3: CASSRGKGSATNEKLFF; V: TRBV19; size: once; D: .; J: TRBJ1-4
DNA: TGTGCCAGCACCCCCGGGCAGGGTGATGGCTACACCTTC; CDR3: CASTPGQGDGYTF; V: TRBV6-5; size: few; D: .; J: TRBJ1-2
DNA: TGTGCCAGCAGCGTAGGCCCTAGCCAAGAGACCCAGTACTTC; CDR3: CASSVGPSQETQYF; V: TRBV9; size: .; D: .; J: TRBJ2-5
DNA: TGTGCCAGCAGCTTAGTAGTCGGATACGAGCAGTACTTC; CDR3: CASSLVVGYEQYF; V: TRBV7-8; size: .; D: .; J: TRBJ2-7
DNA: TGTGCCAGCAGCTTAAGGGACAGCAACTATGGCTACACCTTC; CDR3: CASSLRDSNYGYTF; V: TRBV7-8; size: .; D: TRBD1; J: TRBJ1-2
DNA: TGTGCTAGCAGCTTAGCGCTGTACACAGATACGCAGTATTTT; CDR3: CASSLALYTDTQYF; V: TRBV7-7; size: .; D: .; J: TRBJ2-3
DNA: TGTGCCAGCAGCGTAGAGGTCTCCTCCTCCTACGAGCAGTACTTC; CDR3: CASSVEVSSSYEQYF; V: TRBV9; size: .; D: .; J: TRBJ2-7
DNA: TGTGCCAGCAGCCCGGGAAACACCATATATTTT; CDR3: CASSPGNTIYF; V: TRBV7-9; size: few; D: .; J: TRBJ1-3
DNA: TGCGCCAGCACCCCCGCGGGGCTAGCGGGAGGTGGCCCGGAGACCCAGTACTTC; CDR3: CASTPAGLAGGGPETQYF; V: TRBV5-1; size: .; D: TRBD2; J: TRBJ2-5
DNA: TGTGCCAGCAGGTCCGGGACACTTATGAGCACAGATACGCAGTATTTT; CDR3: CASRSGTLMSTDTQYF; V: TRBV5-6; size: .; D: .; J: TRBJ2-3
DNA: TGTGCCAGCAGTGGGGGACTAGCGGGAGATCCAGATACGCAGTATTTT; CDR3: CASSGGLAGDPDTQYF; V: TRBV2; size: once; D: TRBD2; J: TRBJ2-3
DNA: TGTGCCAGTAAAGGTAGCGGAAACACCTACGAGCAGTACTTC; CDR3: CASKGSGNTYEQYF; V: TRBV19; size: .; D: .; J: TRBJ2-7
DNA: TGTGCCAGCGGGACGCCTCGAAACTATGGCTACACCTTC; CDR3: CASGTPRNYGYTF; V: TRBV27; size: .; D: .; J: TRBJ1-2
DNA: TGTGCCAGCAGTTTAATCGGGGGTGGTCAGCCCCAGCATTTT; CDR3: CASSLIGGGQPQHF; V: TRBV28; size: .; D: .; J: TRBJ1-5
DNA: TGTGCCAGCTCCTCCGCCGGGCTAGCCTCGCTCTACAATGAGCAGTTCTTC; CDR3: CASSSAGLASLYNEQFF; V: TRBV28; size: .; D: .; J: TRBJ2-1
DNA: TGTGCCAGCAGCTTACAGGGGGGATCAAATCAGCCCCAGCATTTT; CDR3: CASSLQGGSNQPQHF; V: TRBV7-9; size: .; D: TRBD1; J: TRBJ1-5
DNA: TGTGCCAGCAGCTTGGTTGGACTAGACACAGATACGCAGTATTTT; CDR3: CASSLVGLDTDTQYF; V: TRBV5-4; size: .; D: TRBD2; J: TRBJ2-3
DNA: TGTGCCAGCAGCTTGTTCGAAGGACAAAACATTCAGTACTTC; CDR3: CASSLFEGQNIQYF; V: TRBV5-5; size: .; D: .; J: TRBJ2-4
DNA: TGCGCCAGCAGCTTGGCCCTCTCATCGGGCGACGAGCAGTACTTC; CDR3: CASSLALSSGDEQYF; V: TRBV5-1; size: once; D: .; J: TRBJ2-7
DNA: TGTGCCTGGAAGGCGACCTCCTACGAGCAGTACTTC; CDR3: CAWKATSYEQYF; V: TRBV30; size: .; D: .; J: TRBJ2-7
DNA: TGTGCCAGCCTGGTACACCCGAACACTGAAGCTTTCTTT; CDR3: CASLVHPNTEAFF; V: TRBV6-1; size: .; D: .; J: TRBJ1-1
DNA: TGTGCCAGCAGTCCCCAGGGGCTCGGTGAGCAGTTCTTC; CDR3: CASSPQGLGEQFF; V: TRBV7-2; size: .; D: .; J: TRBJ2-1
DNA: TGCGCCAGCAGCCAAACCGACAGGGGAGGCGACGAGCAGTACTTC; CDR3: CASSQTDRGGDEQYF; V: TRBV4-1; size: .; D: TRBD1; J: TRBJ2-7
DNA: TGTGCCAGCAGCGGATCATCGGGGGACTTCCAAGAGACCCAGTACTTC; CDR3: CASSGSSGDFQETQYF; V: TRBV7-2; size: .; D: .; J: TRBJ2-5
DNA: TGTGCCAGCAGCTTACAACGAGGCTACGAGCAGTACTTC; CDR3: CASSLQRGYEQYF; V: TRBV7-2; size: once; D: .; J: TRBJ2-7
DNA: TGTGCCAGCTCAGACAACCCCGGCCTCGACATTCAGTACTTC; CDR3: CASSDNPGLDIQYF; V: TRBV18; size: once; D: .; J: TRBJ2-4
DNA: TGTGCCAGTAGTATTGGTATGTTTAAGATGGGCAGGGTAGGTGATGGTGCCTACAATGAGCAGTTCTTC; CDR3: CASSIGMFKMGRVGDGAYNEQFF; V: TRBV19; size: .; D: .; J: TRBJ2-1
DNA: TGTGCCAGCAGAACGGACCCACAGACTAACGAGCAGTACTTC; CDR3: CASRTDPQTNEQYF; V: TRBV6-6; size: .; D: .; J: TRBJ2-7
DNA: TGCGCCAGCAGCCAAGTGGATTCGAGTACCTACGAGCAGTACTTC; CDR3: CASSQVDSSTYEQYF; V: TRBV4-1; size: .; D: .; J: TRBJ2-7
DNA: TGCAGCGTCCACCGGGGGAACACTGAAGCTTTCTTT; CDR3: CSVHRGNTEAFF; V: TRBV29-1; size: .; D: .; J: TRBJ1-1
DNA: TGCGCCAGCAGCTTGGCCGCGGGAGGTTCCTACAATGAGCAGTTCTTC; CDR3: CASSLAAGGSYNEQFF; V: TRBV5-1; size: once; D: TRBD2; J: TRBJ2-1
DNA: TGCGCCAGCAGCCGGGGGTCCCAAGAGACCCAGTACTTC; CDR3: CASSRGSQETQYF; V: TRBV5-1; size: .; D: .; J: TRBJ2-5
DNA: TGTGCCAGCAGCTTAGGGACTAGCGGGTCGTACGAGCAGTACTTC; CDR3: CASSLGTSGSYEQYF; V: TRBV7-9; size: .; D: TRBD2; J: TRBJ2-7
DNA: TGTGCCAGCAGTGAAAGGACAGGGGGTAAATACGAGCAGTACTTC; CDR3: CASSERTGGKYEQYF; V: TRBV6-1; size: .; D: TRBD1; J: TRBJ2-7
DNA: TGTGCCAGCAGTTATGGGGGCACCGGGGAGCTGTTTTTT; CDR3: CASSYGGTGELFF; V: TRBV6-6; size: .; D: .; J: TRBJ2-2
DNA: TGTGCCAGCAGCGACTCGAGCTGGGAGGCTAGCGGGGGCACAGATACGCAGTATTTT; CDR3: CASSDSSWEASGGTDTQYF; V: TRBV9; size: .; D: TRBD2; J: TRBJ2-3
DNA: TGTGCCAGCAGTAACCAGGGAGCTGGAAACACCATATATTTT; CDR3: CASSNQGAGNTIYF; V: TRBV25-1; size: .; D: .; J: TRBJ1-3
DNA: TGTGCCAGCTCACCCGGGGGACCCACCTACGAGCAGTACTTC; CDR3: CASSPGGPTYEQYF; V: TRBV18; size: .; D: .; J: TRBJ2-7
DNA: TGTGCCAGTAGTGCGAGCTCTCTGGGAAACACTGAAGCTTTCTTT; CDR3: CASSASSLGNTEAFF; V: TRBV19; size: .; D: .; J: TRBJ1-1
DNA: TGTGCCAGCAGCCTCACTAGCGGGAGGTACGAGCAGTACTTC; CDR3: CASSLTSGRYEQYF; V: TRBV7-2; size: .; D: TRBD2; J: TRBJ2-7
DNA: TGCAGCGCCACAGAGACAGGGTCCGCGCAGTATTTT; CDR3: CSATETGSAQYF; V: TRBV29-1; size: .; D: TRBD1; J: TRBJ2-3
DNA: TGCGCCAGCAGCTTGGCGGGCGGGGAGGGCGATGGCTACACCTTC; CDR3: CASSLAGGEGDGYTF; V: TRBV5-1; size: .; D: .; J: TRBJ1-2
DNA: TGTGCCAGCAGCGTAGATGTCCAGGGACGATGGAATGAGCAGTTCTTC; CDR3: CASSVDVQGRWNEQFF; V: TRBV9; size: .; D: .; J: TRBJ2-1
DNA: TGTGCCAGCAGCCCCGACAGGGGAGGAGGTCAGCCCCAGCATTTT; CDR3: CASSPDRGGGQPQHF; V: TRBV28; size: .; D: TRBD1; J: TRBJ1-5
DNA: TGTGCCAGCAGTGTAGGGGCTAACTATGGCTACACCTTC; CDR3: CASSVGANYGYTF; V: TRBV25-1; size: .; D: .; J: TRBJ1-2
DNA: TGTGCCAGCAGCTCGTTGACAGGGGATACCGGGGAGCTGTTTTTT; CDR3: CASSSLTGDTGELFF; V: TRBV7-2; size: .; D: TRBD1; J: TRBJ2-2
DNA: TGTGCCTCGAGGACAGGGGGCTTTGGGATGAACACTGAAGCTTTCTTT; CDR3: CASRTGGFGMNTEAFF; V: TRBV2; size: .; D: TRBD1; J: TRBJ1-1
DNA: TGCGCCAGCAGCCCCGTGAGCGGGGGCTCCTACGAGCAGTACTTC; CDR3: CASSPVSGGSYEQYF; V: TRBV5-1; size: .; D: TRBD2; J: TRBJ2-7
DNA: TGTGCCAGCAGCGTAGACGGAGCTAACTATGGCTACACCTTC; CDR3: CASSVDGANYGYTF; V: TRBV9; size: .; D: .; J: TRBJ1-2